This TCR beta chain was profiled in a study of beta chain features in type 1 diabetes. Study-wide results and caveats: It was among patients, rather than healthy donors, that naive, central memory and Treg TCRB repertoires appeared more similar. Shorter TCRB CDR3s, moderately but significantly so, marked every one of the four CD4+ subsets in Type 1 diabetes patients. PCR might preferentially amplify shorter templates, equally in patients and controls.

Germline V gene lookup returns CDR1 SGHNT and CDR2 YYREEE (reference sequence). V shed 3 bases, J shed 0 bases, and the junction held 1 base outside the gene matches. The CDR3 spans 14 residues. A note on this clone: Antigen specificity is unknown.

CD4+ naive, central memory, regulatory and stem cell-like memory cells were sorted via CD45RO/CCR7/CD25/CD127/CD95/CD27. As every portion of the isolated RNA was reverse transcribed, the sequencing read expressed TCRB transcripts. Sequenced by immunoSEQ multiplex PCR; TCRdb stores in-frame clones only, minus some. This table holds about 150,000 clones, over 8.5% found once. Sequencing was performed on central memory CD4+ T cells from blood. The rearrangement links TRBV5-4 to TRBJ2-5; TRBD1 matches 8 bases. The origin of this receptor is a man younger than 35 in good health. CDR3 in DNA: TGTGCCAGCAGCTACAGGGGGAACCAAGAGACCCAGTACTTC. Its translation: CASSYRGNQETQYF.